This TCR beta chain was observed in a study of T cell responses to AZD1222 COVID-19 vaccine. Clones were sequenced by immunoSEQ multiplex PCR, and TCRdb holds only the in-frame ones, with some missing. The top ten hold 2.5% to 3% of the sample, which has 100,000 or so clones, about 90% seen once. Whole-study findings and limits: Spike-specific TCR depth and breadth grew after two AZD1222 doses. It should be noted that donors were predominantly white British and more often female, and clonal diversity was possibly underestimated.

Note on this clone: What it binds is not known.

The specimen comprised peripheral blood, sampled on day 0 of AZD1222 vaccination. This receptor was taken from an adult in good health.

The CDR3 region has the DNA TGTGCCAGCAGCGTAGGTAGCGGGGCCTACAATGAGCAGTTCTTC. Protein sequence: CASSVGSGAYNEQFF. The chain recombines TRBV9 with TRBJ2-1; 8 bases fit TRBD2. CDR1 is SGDLS and CDR2 is YYNGEE in the germline V gene. The CDR3 runs to 15 residues. V dropped 0 bases and J dropped 2; count of bases not matched to a gene: 1.